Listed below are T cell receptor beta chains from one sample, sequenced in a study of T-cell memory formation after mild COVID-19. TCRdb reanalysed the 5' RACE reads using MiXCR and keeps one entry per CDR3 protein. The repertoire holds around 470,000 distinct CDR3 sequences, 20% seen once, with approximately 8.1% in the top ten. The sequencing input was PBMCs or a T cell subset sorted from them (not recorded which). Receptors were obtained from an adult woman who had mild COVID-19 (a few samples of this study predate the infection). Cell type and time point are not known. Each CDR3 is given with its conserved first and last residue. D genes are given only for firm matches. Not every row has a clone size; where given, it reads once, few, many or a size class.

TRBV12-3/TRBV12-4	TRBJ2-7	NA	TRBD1	TGTGCCAGCAGTTTAGAGGGACAGACCGGCGAGCAGTACTTC	CASSLEGQTGEQYF
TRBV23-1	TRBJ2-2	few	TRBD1	TGCGCCAGCAGTCAACCCCATGCCGGGACAGGATCCACCGGGGAGCTGTTTTTT	CASSQPHAGTGSTGELFF
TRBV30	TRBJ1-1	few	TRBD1	TGTGCCTGGATTTCCGACAGGGGGAACACTGAAGCTTTCTTT	CAWISDRGNTEAFF
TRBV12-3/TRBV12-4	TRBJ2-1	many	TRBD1	TGTGCCAGCAGACCGGGACAGGTGACATTGGATGAGCAGTTCTTC	CASRPGQVTLDEQFF
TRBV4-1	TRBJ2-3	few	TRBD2	TGCGCCAGCGCCCTATCGTTAGCGGGGGGGCCGGATACGCAGTATTTT	CASALSLAGGPDTQYF
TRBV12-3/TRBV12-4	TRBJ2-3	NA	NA	TGTGCCAGCAGTTTAGGGGACGGCACAGATACGCAGTATTTT	CASSLGDGTDTQYF
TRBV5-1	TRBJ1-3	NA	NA	TGCGCCAGCAGCTTGGAGGCAAACTCTGGAAACACCATATATTTT	CASSLEANSGNTIYF
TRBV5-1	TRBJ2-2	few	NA	TGCGCCAGCAGGGGTACAGCCCCGAACACCGGGGAGCTGTTTTTT	CASRGTAPNTGELFF
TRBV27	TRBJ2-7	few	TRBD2	TGTGCCAGCAGTTTATCCGGTGTTAGCGGGAGCCTTAAGCAGTACTTC	CASSLSGVSGSLKQYF
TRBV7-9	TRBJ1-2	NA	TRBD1	TGTGCCAGCAGCTTAAACAGGGGACAGGTAGCCTATGGCTACACCTTC	CASSLNRGQVAYGYTF
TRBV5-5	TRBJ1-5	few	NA	TGTGCCAGCAGCTTGGTAGGAGGGTATGGGAATCAGCCCCAGCATTTT	CASSLVGGYGNQPQHF
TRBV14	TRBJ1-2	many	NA	TGTGCCAGCAGCCCTTCCCTTAGGGGGGGATATGGCTACACCTTC	CASSPSLRGGYGYTF
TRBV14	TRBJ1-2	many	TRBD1	TGTGCCAGCAGCCATGCGAGGGGGCACGGCTACACCTTC	CASSHARGHGYTF
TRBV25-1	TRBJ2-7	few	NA	TGTGCCAGCAGTGAACCAGGGGCGCGCTACGAGCAGTACTTC	CASSEPGARYEQYF
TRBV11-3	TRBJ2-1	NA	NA	TGTGCCAGCAGTATACTCACAGCGGATGAGCAGTTCTTC	CASSILTADEQFF
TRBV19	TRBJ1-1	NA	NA	TGTGCCAGTAGTATAGAGTCGTTCAACTGGAAAACTGAAGCTTTCTTT	CASSIESFNWKTEAFF
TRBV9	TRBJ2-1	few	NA	TGTGCCAGCAGCGTAGGTAGTACTTCCTACAATGAGCAGTTCTTC	CASSVGSTSYNEQFF
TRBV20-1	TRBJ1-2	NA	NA	TGCAGTGCTAGAAACAGCGCTAACTATGGCTACACCTTC	CSARNSANYGYTF
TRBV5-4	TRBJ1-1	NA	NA	TGTGCCAGCAGCCGAGGACAGCCCCCTGAAGCTTTCTTT	CASSRGQPPEAFF
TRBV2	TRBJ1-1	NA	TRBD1	TGTGCCAGCACCTCCGACAGGGGGGACACTGAAGCTTTCTTT	CASTSDRGDTEAFF
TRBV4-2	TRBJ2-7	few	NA	TGTGCCAGCAGCCAAGACTGGATCTACGAGCAGTACTTC	CASSQDWIYEQYF
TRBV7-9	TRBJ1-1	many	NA	TGTGCCAGCAGCTTAATGGCTGAAGCTTTCTTT	CASSLMAEAFF
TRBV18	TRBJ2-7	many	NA	TGTGCCAGCTCACCCGCCCCAGGGTACGAACAGTACTTC	CASSPAPGYEQYF
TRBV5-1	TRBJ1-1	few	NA	TGCGCCAGCAGCTCCCTGTCGAGGGGCCACACTGAAGCTTTCTTT	CASSSLSRGHTEAFF
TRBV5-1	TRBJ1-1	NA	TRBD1	TGCGCCAGCAAAACAGGGGATATGAACACTGAAGCTTTCTTT	CASKTGDMNTEAFF
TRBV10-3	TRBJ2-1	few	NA	TGTGCCACCTTCCCCGGACAGACAGTCTACAATGAGCAGTTCTTC	CATFPGQTVYNEQFF
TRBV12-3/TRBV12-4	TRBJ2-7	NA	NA	TGTGCCAGCAGACCCTTTGGGTCTCTCGAGCAGTACTTC	CASRPFGSLEQYF
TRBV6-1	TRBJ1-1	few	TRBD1	TGTGCCAGCAGCCGGGACAGTATAAACACTGAAGCTTTCTTT	CASSRDSINTEAFF
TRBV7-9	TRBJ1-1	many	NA	TGTGCCAGCAGCTTAATAGGGCCCACTGAAGCTTTCTTT	CASSLIGPTEAFF
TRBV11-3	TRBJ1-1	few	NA	TGTGCCAGCAGCTTTTCGGGACTTAGGCAAGCTTTCTTT	CASSFSGLRQAFF
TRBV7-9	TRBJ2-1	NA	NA	TGTGCCAGCAGACCCACCGCTCCGCGGGACCACTGGGATGAGCAGTTCTTC	CASRPTAPRDHWDEQFF
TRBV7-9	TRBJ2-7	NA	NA	TGTGCCAGCAGCTTAACTCCAAACTTATTCGAGCAGTACTTC	CASSLTPNLFEQYF
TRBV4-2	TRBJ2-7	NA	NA	TGTGCCAGCAGCCAAGGTGGCAGGGCGGACGAGCAGTACTTC	CASSQGGRADEQYF
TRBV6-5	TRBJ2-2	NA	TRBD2	TGTGCCAGCCGACGCTCCGGCGGGGGGTCAGGCACCGGGGAGCTGTTTTTT	CASRRSGGGSGTGELFF
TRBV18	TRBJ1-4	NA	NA	TGTGCCAGCTCACCCAAGGAGGAAAGGGCTAATGAAAAACTGTTTTTT	CASSPKEERANEKLFF
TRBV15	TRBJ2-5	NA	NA	TGTGCCACCAGCATTGGGGGTAACCAAGAGACCCAGTACTTC	CATSIGGNQETQYF
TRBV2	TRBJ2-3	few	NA	TGTGCCAGCACCCAGTCAGATACGCAGTATTTT	CASTQSDTQYF
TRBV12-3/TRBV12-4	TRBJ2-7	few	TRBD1	TGTGCCAGCAGTAAAACGGACAGGGGTACGGAGTACTTC	CASSKTDRGTEYF
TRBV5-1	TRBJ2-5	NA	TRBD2	TGCGCCAGCAGCCCGGGGGGATACCAAGAGACCCAGTACTTC	CASSPGGYQETQYF
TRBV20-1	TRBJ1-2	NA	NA	TGCAGTGCTAGAGAATGGGGATGGGATACAGGATTCTATGGCTACACCTTC	CSAREWGWDTGFYGYTF
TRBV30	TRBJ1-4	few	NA	TGTGCCTGGAGCGCCGGGAGTAGTAGTGAAAAACTGTTTTTT	CAWSAGSSSEKLFF
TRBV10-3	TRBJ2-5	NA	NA	TGTGCCATCAGTGAGTCAGCGGGACAGGAGACCCAGTACTTC	CAISESAGQETQYF
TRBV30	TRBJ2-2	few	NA	TGTGCCTGGAGTTCTTCCCTCCCCGGGGAGCTGTTTTTT	CAWSSSLPGELFF
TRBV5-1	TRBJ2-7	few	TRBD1	TGCGCCAGCAGCCATTCGCAGGGGGCCTACGAGCAGTACTTC	CASSHSQGAYEQYF
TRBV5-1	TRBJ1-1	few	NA	TGCGCCAGCAGCTTGGATTCAGGGTTGCTAAACACTGAAGCTTTCTTT	CASSLDSGLLNTEAFF
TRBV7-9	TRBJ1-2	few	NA	TGTGCCAGCAGGACCTCCCTGGCTAAGGTATCCACCTTC	CASRTSLAKVSTF